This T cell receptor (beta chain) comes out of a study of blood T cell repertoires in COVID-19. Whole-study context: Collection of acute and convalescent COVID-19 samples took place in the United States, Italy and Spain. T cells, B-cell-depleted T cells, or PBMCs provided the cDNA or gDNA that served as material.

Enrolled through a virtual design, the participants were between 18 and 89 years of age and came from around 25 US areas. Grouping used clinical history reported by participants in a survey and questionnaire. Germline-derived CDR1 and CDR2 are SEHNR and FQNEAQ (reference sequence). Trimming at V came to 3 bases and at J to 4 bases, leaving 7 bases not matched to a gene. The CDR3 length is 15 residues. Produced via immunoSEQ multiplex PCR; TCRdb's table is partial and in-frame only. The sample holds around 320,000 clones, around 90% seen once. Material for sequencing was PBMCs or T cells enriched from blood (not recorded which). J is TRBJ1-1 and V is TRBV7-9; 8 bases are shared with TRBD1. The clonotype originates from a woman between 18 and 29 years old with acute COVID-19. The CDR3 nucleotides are TGTGCCAGCAGCTTTAGGACAGGGAAGAGCACTGAAGCTTTCTTT. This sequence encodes CASSFRTGKSTEAFF.